Sequencing of this T cell receptor beta chain was carried out in a study of shared clonotypes between healthy human individuals (dated by TCRdb to the early 2020s). In the study overall: The cohort comprised a couple of women and a few men aged 18 to 49 years. Each donor's leukapheresis produced roughly between about 0.85 and 10 billion PBMCs. To increase sequencing depth and limit assay-specific biases, different laboratories used diverse techniques to prepare libraries and sequence TCR repertoires. To estimate repertoire size and how much clonotype sharing occurs between individuals, the study deeply sequenced the blood TCR repertoires of 4 to 6 healthy adults. For each donor, three plates each were used for CD4 naive and CD4 memory, two plates were used for CD8 naive, and one plate was used for CD8 memory. Beyond this particular receptor, the publication reports: Compared with non-shared clonotypes, clonotypes shared by all four sorted-subset donors had higher generation probabilities. Sampling was limited to blood, and TCR repertoires in tissue likely differ from TCR repertoires in blood. Because the study included a small number of donors, the genetic and exposure-history diversity represented was limited. Pairwise subsampling indicated that sequencing depth was expected to affect the degree of clonotype sharing among donors. Even with the large sequencing depth, rarefaction of the sorted-subset datasets indicated that sequencing was incomplete. Naive subsets generally had larger estimated clonotype richness than memory subsets. When a handful of donors were compared, the shared fraction of clonotypes was roughly 5% for naive CD4, 3.5% to 4% for naive CD8, 2% to 2.5% for memory CD4, and around 0.4% for memory CD8.

Comment on this clone: This clone's antigen is unknown. Base quality data are lacking; no much larger clone is found one base away.

Donors were healthy HIV-negative adults with no recently reported acute infections or vaccinations. Every donor was a Caucasian adult residing in Nashville, Tennessee, USA. CD4+ T cells were enriched through magnetic negative selection, after which naive cells were positively selected on CD45RA and the remaining negative fraction served as the memory subset. Blood was obtained by leukapheresis, after which PBMCs were separated by Ficoll-Histopaque density gradient centrifugation and cryopreserved in liquid nitrogen vapor phase. Analytical flow cytometry was used to check the purity and quantity of every magnetically sorted T cell population. Each sorted fraction had its genomic DNA isolated and then quantified by UV absorbance on a Nanodrop 2000c. TCR CDR3 regions were amplified from genomic DNA by multiplex PCR using the deep immunoSEQ assay. Genomic DNA extracted from each cell subset was distributed evenly over all wells of several immunoSEQ 96-well plates, and each plate served as one replicate. For sorted subsets, each replicate PCR was loaded with approximately 200 ng genomic DNA, equivalent to 25,000 to 30,000 T cell genomes. Purified libraries were measured with a Qubit 3.0 fluorometer, size-checked on a Bioanalyzer 2100, and measured again with the KAPA Library Quantification kit. Each immunoSEQ 96-well plate was sequenced on its own single-read 150-cycle Illumina NextSeq 550 flow cell. On the study's bioinformatics: Because the immunoSEQ output included only junctional sequences and no quality scores, the filtering could not be the same as the filtering used for full-length reads. Sequences were annotated with PyIR, a Python wrapper for IgBLAST v1.9, using IMGT germline references to assign V/J genes and CDR3. Reads were filtered out if the reads had weak V/J assignments (E-value above 1e-6), no CDR3, stop codons, out-of-frame junctions, or ambiguous translated residues. V3J clonotypes were defined by identical inferred V gene, J gene, and CDR3 amino acid sequence. The percentage overlap between two repertoires was calculated by dividing the number of shared unique clonotypes by the size of the smaller repertoire. Three approaches were used to assess repertoire richness: RTK rarefaction, the Chao1 estimator, and Recon v2.1 estimates of unobserved clonotypes. For all TCRbeta clonotypes obtained by the gDNA method from several donors, generation probabilities were computed with OLGA. Entries here come from immuneACCESS through TCRdb and include only in-frame sequences with V and J called. Some clones fail to appear in such tables; in the studies checked, an unresolved V gene covers under half of the shortfall, and the cause of the remainder is unknown. The V and J calls and the clone size are those of that table, but D and trimming were determined from the DNA. The sample yields around 1.1 million clones; approximately 80% were counted once. Clones ranked in the top ten supply about 0.89% of the sample.

The CDR3 runs 17 amino acids, cysteine and phenylalanine included. The entry retains the CDR3 DNA only, 51 bases that are in frame from base 1. The junction shows trimming of 4 bases on V and 4 bases on J, plus 20 bases between the germline ends. CDR1 and CDR2 were assigned from the germline V gene (reference sequence) as LNHDA and SQIVND. This receptor was taken from a man between 18 and 29 years old in good health. Some clones in this sample may be carry-over from other donors' samples. The sequenced sample consisted of memory CD4+ T cells from PBMCs. Per the publication, the cell subset or site label means: CD45RA-negative fraction. The rearranged chain carries TRBV19 and TRBJ2-1; TRBD2 is possibly the D segment (5 matching bases). The bases read TGTGCCAGTAGTACAACATATCTTCCGGGAAGGTACAATGAGCAGTTCTTC. Protein translation: CASSTTYLPGRYNEQFF. Joined to the reference TRBV19 and TRBJ2-1 proteins, this CDR3 gives the full variable domain: DGGITQSPKYLFRKEGQNVTLSCEQNLNHDAMYWYRQDPGQGLRLIYYSQIVNDFQKGDIAEGYSVSREKKESFPLTVTSAQKNPTAFYLCASSTTYLPGRYNEQFFGPGTRLTVL.